The entry that follows covers one T cell receptor beta chain sequence. Which antigen it targets is not known. No base quality information exists; no much larger clone differs at one position. This record belongs to a study of OX40 agonist ivuxolimab in advanced cancers. Broadly, across the study: The costimulatory receptor OX40 (CD134) was targeted by ivuxolimab, a fully human IgG2 agonistic monoclonal antibody. Patients were allowed to have had prior anti-PD-1, anti-PD-L1 or anti-CTLA-4 therapy, and 40% of the dose-escalation patients had previously received checkpoint inhibitors. Of the roughly 52 dose-escalation patients, hepatocellular carcinoma was present in about 19, melanoma in roughly 15, renal cell carcinoma in 9 and head and neck cancer in 9. Peripheral TCRbeta sequencing was intended to test whether TCR sequence diversity was altered and clonal T-cell expansion was caused by ivuxolimab. Intravenous ivuxolimab was administered to patients every 2 weeks at six dose levels: 0.01, 0.1, 0.3, 1.5, 3 and 10 mg/kg. Three dose-escalation patients achieved partial responses, one with hepatocellular carcinoma and two with cutaneous melanoma. The monotherapy dose-escalation portion (N of about 50 patients) of the phase I ivuxolimab trial is reported in the paper. In the dose-escalation cohort, 70% to 85% of patients were male, and the mean age was around 60 years, with a range of about 23 to 85. On the study overall, not on this receptor specifically: Low levels of normalized T-cell clonal expansion were also seen in some nonresponding patients. After ivuxolimab, CD8+ T cells had more expanded clones than CD4+ T cells on average. Which antigens the clonally expanded peripheral T cells were specific for was not determined. At doses of 0.1 to 3.0 mg/kg, clonal expansion of both CD4+ and CD8+ T cells in blood was seen between baseline and week 6. In partial responders in the 0.1-3.0 mg/kg groups, normalized peripheral clonal expansion was found to be among the lowest, especially among CD8+ T cells.

Genomic DNA was isolated from the sorted cells so that the TCRbeta CDR3 region could be sequenced. The immunoSEQ Assay was used for sequencing of TCRbeta CDR3 regions. TCRdb took this table from immuneACCESS and kept in-frame rearrangements with V and J called. Such tables lack part of the clones; where checked against another copy, unresolved V genes explain under half of the gap, and the rest is unexplained. This sample is represented by roughly 61,000 clones; 86% of them were singletons. Together, the top ten hold approximately 0.55% of the sample. The trial excluded patients who had a history of autoimmune disease or were on systemic immunosuppression. Peripheral blood for TCR sequencing was collected from all dose cohorts at baseline, on cycle 4 day 1, and on cycle 7 day 1. The samples were taken from a phase I, first-in-human, multicenter, open-label dose-escalation trial of ivuxolimab. Adults with locally advanced or metastatic melanoma, renal cell carcinoma, hepatocellular carcinoma or head and neck squamous cell carcinoma were enrolled in the trial. Before TCR sequencing, CD4+ T cells and CD8+ T cells from peripheral blood were sorted into separate populations.

This receptor was identified in an adult with an advanced solid tumor such as melanoma, head and neck, liver or kidney cancer. Specimen: CD4+ or CD8+ T cells sorted from blood, collected in a trial of the OX40 agonist ivuxolimab.

The DNA sequence is as follows: TGTGCCAGCAGGGCGGGGGGGGCAAGTGAAAAACTGTTTTTT. This gives the protein CASRAGGASEKLFF. The sequence joins TRBV28 to TRBJ1-4; TRBD1 is a weak D gene call, 6 bases matching. The CDR3 starts with the cysteine, ends with the phenylalanine, and has 14 residues. Left in the record is the CDR3 DNA by itself, 42 bases read in frame from the first base. V sheds 6 bases and J sheds 7 bases, leaving 15 bases between their ends. Based on the germline V gene, the CDR1 and CDR2 sequences are MDHEN and SYDVKM.